This T cell receptor beta chain derives from a study of PD-L1 blockade in urothelial cancer. Study summary: Atezolizumab therapy began for patients in about 2014, dosed at 1,200 mg intravenously every 3 weeks. Reported median T cell count for blood samples was some 140,000. Broader study findings: Clones that were tumor-associated expanded more in the blood of durable-benefit patients at 3 weeks.

This CDR3 is built from 15 residues. V was pared by 6 bases and J by 3 bases, with 8 bases of the junction left unmatched. Germline-derived CDR1 and CDR2 are MNHEY and SMNVEV (reference sequence). The time point here: pretreatment peripheral blood. Each patient's cancer was a locally advanced or metastatic urothelial carcinoma. To note about this clone: Its antigen is unidentified.

TCRdb's copy holds only in-frame clones and misses some; the assay was immunoSEQ multiplex PCR. The sample has tens of thousands of clones, more than 75% seen once. The J gene is TRBJ2-7, the V gene TRBV27; TRBD1 matches at 10 bases. The source material was PBMCs, sampled around atezolizumab (anti-PD-L1) treatment. The receptor was isolated from a man aged 55-75 years with urothelial cancer. The CDR3 DNA reads TGTGCCAGCAGAAGGGACAGGGGTTCCCTCTACGAGCAGTACTTC. Translated: CASRRDRGSLYEQYF.